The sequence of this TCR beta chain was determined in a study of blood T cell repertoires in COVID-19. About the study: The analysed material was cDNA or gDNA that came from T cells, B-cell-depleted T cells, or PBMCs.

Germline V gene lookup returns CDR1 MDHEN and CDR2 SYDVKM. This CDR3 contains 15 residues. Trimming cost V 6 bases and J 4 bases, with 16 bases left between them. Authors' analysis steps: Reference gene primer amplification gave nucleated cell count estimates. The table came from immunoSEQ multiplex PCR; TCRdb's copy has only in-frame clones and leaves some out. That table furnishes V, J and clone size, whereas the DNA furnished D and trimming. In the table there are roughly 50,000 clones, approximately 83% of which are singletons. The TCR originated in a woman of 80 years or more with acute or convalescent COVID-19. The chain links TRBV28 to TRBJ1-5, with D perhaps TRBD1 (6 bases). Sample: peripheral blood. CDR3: CASRQVGTRNQPQHF. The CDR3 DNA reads TGTGCCAGCAGACAAGTTGGGACAAGAAATCAGCCCCAGCATTTT. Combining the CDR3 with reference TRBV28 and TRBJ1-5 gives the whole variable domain DVKVTQSSRYLVKRTGEKVFLECVQDMDHENMFWYRQDPGLGLRLIYFSYDVKMKEKGDIPEGYSVSREKKERFSLILESASTNQTSMYLCASRQVGTRNQPQHFGDGTRLSIL.